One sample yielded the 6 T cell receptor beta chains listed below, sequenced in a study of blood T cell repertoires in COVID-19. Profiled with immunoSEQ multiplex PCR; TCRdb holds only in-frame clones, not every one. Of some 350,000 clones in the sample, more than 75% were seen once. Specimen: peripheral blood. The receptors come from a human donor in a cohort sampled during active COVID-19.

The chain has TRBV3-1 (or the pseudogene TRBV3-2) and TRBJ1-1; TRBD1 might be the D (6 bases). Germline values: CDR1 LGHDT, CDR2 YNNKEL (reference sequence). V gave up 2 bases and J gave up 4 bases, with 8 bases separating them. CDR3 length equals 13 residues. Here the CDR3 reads CASSQPGATEAFF. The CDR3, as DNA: TGTGCCAGCAGCCAACCAGGGGCCACTGAAGCTTTCTTT.

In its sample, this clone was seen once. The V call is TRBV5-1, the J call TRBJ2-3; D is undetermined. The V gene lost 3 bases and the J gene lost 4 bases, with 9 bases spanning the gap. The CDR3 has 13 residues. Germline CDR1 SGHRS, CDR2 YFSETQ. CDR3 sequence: CASSSEMADTQYF. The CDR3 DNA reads TGCGCCAGCAGCTCGGAGATGGCAGATACGCAGTATTTT.

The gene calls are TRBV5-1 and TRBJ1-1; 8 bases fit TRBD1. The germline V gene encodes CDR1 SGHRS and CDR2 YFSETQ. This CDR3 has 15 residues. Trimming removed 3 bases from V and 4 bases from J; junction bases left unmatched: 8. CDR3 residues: CASSSRGDRGTEAFF. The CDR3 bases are TGCGCCAGCAGCTCCCGAGGAGACAGGGGCACTGAAGCTTTCTTT.

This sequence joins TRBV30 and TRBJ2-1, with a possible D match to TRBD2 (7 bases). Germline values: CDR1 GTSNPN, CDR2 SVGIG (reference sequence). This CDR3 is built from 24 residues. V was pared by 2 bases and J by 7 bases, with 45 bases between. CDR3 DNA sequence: TGTGCCTGGAGTCCTCGGGGCGCTTTTGGTATTTGGGAGCGAAGCTGGGGGGGCCGAAATGAGCAGTTCTTC. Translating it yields CAWSPRGAFGIWERSWGGRNEQFF.

CDR3 amino acids: CASSYDRGQNTGELFF. The CDR3 region has the DNA TGCGCCAGCAGCTACGACAGGGGGCAGAACACCGGGGAGCTGTTTTTT. This chain links TRBV5-1 with TRBJ2-2, with 10 bases aligning to TRBD1. Germline V gene data show CDR1 as SGHRS and CDR2 as YFSETQ. With 3 bases clipped from V and 1 base from J, the junction kept 3 bases outside the gene matches. The CDR3 consists of 16 residues.

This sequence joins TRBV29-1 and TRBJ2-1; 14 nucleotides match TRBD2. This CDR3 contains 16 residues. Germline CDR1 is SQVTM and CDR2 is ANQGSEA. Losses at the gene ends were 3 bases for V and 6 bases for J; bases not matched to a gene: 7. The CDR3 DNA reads TGCAGCGTTGAGGGACTAGCGGGAGTTCGTGCCAATGAGCAGTTCTTC. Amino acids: CSVEGLAGVRANEQFF.